The 30 T cell receptor beta chains in this list originate from one sample, sequenced in a study of shared clonotypes between healthy human individuals. This table comes from immunoSEQ multiplex PCR, and its TCRdb copy is limited to in-frame clones, with some not included. The sample has about 660,000 clones; about 74% are singletons. The sample taken for sequencing was memory CD4+ T cells sorted from blood. Subset specified: CD45RA-negative fraction. These receptors originate from a woman aged 30 to 39 in good health.

The chain joins TRBV5-1 to TRBJ2-7, with no clear D. With 2 bases removed from V and 2 bases from J, the gap between germline ends came to 11 bases. CDR3 length equals 14 residues. The V gene's germline CDR1 is SGHRS and CDR2 YFSETQ. CDR3 DNA sequence: TGCGCCAGCAGCTTTGAACCCGACCCCTACGAGCAGTACTTC. This translates into CASSFEPDPYEQYF.

This clone was detected a few times. The genes are TRBV7-9 and TRBJ2-2; no clear D. CDR3 size: 14 residues. Between the trimmed V and J ends, which lost 0 bases and 5 bases, there was a span of 7 bases. The germline CDR1 and CDR2 sequences are SEHNR and FQNEAQ (reference sequence). The CDR3 DNA follows: TGTGCCAGCAGCTTAGCCGTACATACCGGGGAGCTGTTTTTT. Its translation: CASSLAVHTGELFF. Based on the CDR3 plus reference TRBV7-9 and TRBJ2-2, the full variable domain is DTGVSQNPRHKITKRGQNVTFRCDPISEHNRLYWYRQTLGQGPEFLTYFQNEAQLEKSRLLSDRFSAERPKGSFSTLEIQRTEQGDSAMYLCASSLAVHTGELFFGEGSRLTVL.

V gene TRBV18 combines with J gene TRBJ1-5; D is ambiguous. CDR3 length: 19 residues. V was clipped by 1 base and J by 0 bases, with 19 bases between them. The germline CDR1 and CDR2 sequences are KGHSH and LQKENI. CDR3 nucleotides: TGTGCCAGCTCACCACGTCCCGGAGGTTCGCTTTATAGCAATCAGCCCCAGCATTTT. It translates to CASSPRPGGSLYSNQPQHF.

In this sample, this clone turned up once. This chain links TRBV6-5 with TRBJ2-2, with D uncertain. From germline, CDR1 is MNHEY and CDR2 SVGAGI. This CDR3 is built from 15 residues. Trimming cost V 6 bases and J 6 bases, with 17 bases left between them. CDR3 loop: CASSPIGFLAGELFF. In DNA form, the CDR3 reads TGTGCCAGCAGCCCTATCGGGTTCTTAGCCGGGGAGCTGTTTTTT.

This clone was counted only a few times. The chain links TRBV7-9 to TRBJ1-2; possible D gene TRBD1, 6 bases. The V gene lost 5 bases and the J gene lost 1 base, with 14 bases spanning the gap. CDR1 and CDR2 (germline): SEHNR, FQNEAQ (reference sequence). The CDR3 runs 15 residues. DNA of the CDR3: TGTGCCAGCAGCCAAGAGTGGACAGTTAACTATGGCTACACCTTC. It translates to CASSQEWTVNYGYTF.

The chain joins TRBV27 to TRBJ1-1; TRBD1 might be the D (6 bases). CDR1 MNHEY and CDR2 SMNVEV come from the germline V gene (reference sequence). CDR3 length equals 14 residues. The V gene lost 4 bases and the J gene lost 1 base, with 10 bases spanning the gap. The CDR3 DNA is TGTGCCAGCAGTTCCCCGGGACAGAACACTGAAGCTTTCTTT. Translated, it gives CASSSPGQNTEAFF.

The J gene is TRBJ1-2, the V gene TRBV19; D may be TRBD1 (5 bases). Germline CDR1 and CDR2: LNHDA and SQIVND (reference sequence). The CDR3 covers 12 residues. V lost 8 bases and J 5 bases, leaving 12 bases between the germline ends. CDR3 amino acids: CASGPGAYGYTF. In nucleotides, the CDR3 is TGTGCCAGTGGACCTGGGGCATATGGCTACACCTTC.

This clone was detected only a few times. The chain employs TRBV29-1 and TRBJ1-5, with 9 bases identical to TRBD1. Germline CDR1 and CDR2: SQVTM and ANQGSEA. The CDR3 length is 15 residues. V dropped 4 bases and J dropped 1; count of bases not matched to a gene: 5. The CDR3 DNA follows: TGCAGCGTTGTGACAGGGGGGTTGAGCAATCAGCCCCAGCATTTT. This sequence encodes CSVVTGGLSNQPQHF.

This chain uses TRBV6-5 with TRBJ2-4; 9 positions agree with TRBD1. The V segment lost 6 bases and the J segment 8 bases; nucleotides outside the gene matches: 11. CDR1 is MNHEY, CDR2 SVGAGI, per germline. The CDR3 consists of 15 residues. The CDR3 is CASSSQGQGTDIQYF. The CDR3 DNA reads TGTGCCAGCAGCTCACAGGGACAGGGTACGGACATTCAGTACTTC.

The chain joins TRBV5-1 to TRBJ1-1; D is unresolved. This CDR3 spans 15 amino acids. V was pared by 4 bases and J by 4 bases, with 17 bases between. CDR1 SGHRS and CDR2 YFSETQ come from the germline V gene. This CDR3 reads CASSPRSPDPTEAFF. DNA for the CDR3: TGCGCCAGCAGCCCAAGGAGCCCGGACCCCACTGAAGCTTTCTTT.

The DNA of the CDR3 is TGCGCCAGCAGCCTTGCATGGGACAGGGGCACAGATACGCAGTATTTT. This encodes CASSLAWDRGTDTQYF. The gene calls are TRBV5-1 and TRBJ2-3; TRBD1 agrees at 9 bases. V lost 4 bases, J lost 1 base, and 7 bases stayed unmatched. From germline, CDR1 is SGHRS and CDR2 YFSETQ. The CDR3 covers 16 residues.

This chain links TRBV25-1 with TRBJ2-1; 7 positions match TRBD2. Losses at the gene ends were 4 bases for V and 5 bases for J; bases not matched to a gene: 11. This CDR3 region has 16 residues. Germline CDR1 MGHDK, CDR2 SYGVNS. CDR3 nucleotide sequence: TGTGCCAGCAGTGCGGGGCGGGAGCGCCCAAACAATGAGCAGTTCTTC. Its protein is CASSAGRERPNNEQFF.

The CDR3 nucleotides are TGCGCCAGCAGCATAAGCGTCCGGGACTACTACAATGAGCAGTTCTTC. The encoded protein is CASSISVRDYYNEQFF. The rearrangement uses TRBV5-1 and TRBJ2-1, with TRBD2 matching over 7 bases. Germline CDR1 reads SGHRS; CDR2 reads YFSETQ. CDR3 length equals 16 residues. V was clipped by 4 bases and J by 3 bases; unmatched bases: 10.

For the CDR3, the DNA is TGTGCCAGCAGCCCCCGGACGGACGCTGAAGCTTTCTTT. This gives the protein CASSPRTDAEAFF. The rearrangement links TRBV9 to TRBJ1-1; D is unresolved. Germline V gives CDR1 SGDLS, CDR2 YYNGEE. The V end was cut by 4 bases, the J end by 6 bases, with 13 bases between. This CDR3 spans 13 amino acids.

V and J are TRBV28 and TRBJ1-2; TRBD1 matches 10 bases. The trim removed 3 bases at V and 2 bases at J, leaving 3 bases unmatched. The CDR3 extends over 15 amino acids. CDR1 MDHEN and CDR2 SYDVKM come from the germline V gene. CDR3 sequence: CASSFWTGGNYGYTF. CDR3 DNA sequence: TGTGCCAGCAGTTTTTGGACAGGGGGAAACTATGGCTACACCTTC.

This clone was counted only a few times. The chain has TRBV29-1 and TRBJ2-1, with 7 bases identical to TRBD2. The CDR3 is 13 residues long. Trimming took 5 bases from V and 4 from J; bases not matched to a gene: 5. Germline V gives CDR1 SQVTM, CDR2 ANQGSEA. Here the CDR3 DNA reads TGCAGCGTTCAGATTAGCGGGTACAATGAGCAGTTCTTC. Translation: CSVQISGYNEQFF.

The chain couples TRBV28 to TRBJ2-7; 9 bases align to TRBD2. V lost 3 bases to trimming and J lost 4 bases; unmatched junction nucleotides: 7. The CDR3 covers 15 residues. Germline CDR1 and CDR2: MDHEN and SYDVKM. This CDR3 reads CASSLGGTSNYEQYF. The CDR3 bases are TGTGCCAGCAGTTTGGGCGGGACTAGCAATTACGAGCAGTACTTC.

The gene calls are TRBV7-2 and TRBJ2-7; 11 bases match TRBD2. V lost 6 bases, J lost 3 bases, and 1 base stayed unmatched. Looked up from germline, CDR1 is SGHTA and CDR2 is FQGNSA. The CDR3 covers 13 residues. The CDR3 here is CASSTSGGYEQYF. DNA of the CDR3: TGTGCCAGCAGTACTAGCGGGGGCTACGAGCAGTACTTC.

This chain links TRBV4-2 with TRBJ2-5, with 9 bases lining up with TRBD1. The CDR3 covers 15 residues. The germline CDR1 and CDR2 sequences are LGHNA and YNFKEQ. Trimming removed 0 bases from V and 5 bases from J; junction bases left unmatched: 4. The CDR3 reads CASSQETGGWETQYF. For the CDR3, the DNA is TGTGCCAGCAGCCAAGAGACAGGGGGTTGGGAGACCCAGTACTTC.

This clone was found once. Other nucleotide sequences from this sample produce the same CDR3. The chain couples TRBV5-1 to TRBJ2-7, with D hard to call. Per germline, CDR1 SGHRS and CDR2 YFSETQ. This CDR3 spans 13 amino acids. Trimming stripped 2 bases from V and 2 bases from J, with 8 bases between. The CDR3 sequence is CASSLDLPYEQYF. CDR3 nucleotide sequence: TGCGCCAGCAGCTTAGACCTTCCCTACGAGCAGTACTTC.

The sample holds a few counts of this clone. The J gene is TRBJ2-1, the V gene TRBV5-4; D gene unclear. Trimming took off 3 bases at V and 6 bases at J, with 13 bases between the two ends. This CDR3 region has 14 residues. Germline V lookup: CDR1 SGHNT, CDR2 YYREEE (reference sequence). The CDR3 spells CASSSLVRGNEQFF. Written as DNA, the CDR3 is TGTGCCAGCAGCTCGTTAGTTAGAGGCAATGAGCAGTTCTTC.

For this clone: Other DNA variants within this sample encode the same CDR3. The chain uses TRBV2 and TRBJ1-1, with no clear D. V lost 1 base and J lost 4, with 4 bases in between. Germline CDR1 reads SNHLY; CDR2 reads FYNNEI. This CDR3 is 12 amino acids long. The DNA of the CDR3 is TGTGCCAGCAGTGAAGGGGGCACTGAAGCTTTCTTT. Amino acid sequence: CASSEGGTEAFF.

This chain connects TRBV7-9 to TRBJ2-7; no clear D. This CDR3 is 14 amino acids long. CDR1 is SEHNR, CDR2 FQNEAQ, per germline (reference sequence). V shed 2 bases and J shed 5 bases, with 13 bases lying between them. The CDR3: CASSLTLVSDEQYF. The CDR3 nucleotides are TGTGCCAGCAGCTTAACCTTAGTTTCTGACGAGCAGTACTTC.

The V and J genes are TRBV5-6 and TRBJ2-7, with D unclear. The CDR3 spans 13 residues. Germline V gene sequence: CDR1 SGHDT, CDR2 YYEEEE. V was clipped by 0 bases and J by 5 bases, with 9 bases between them. The CDR3 sequence is CASSLGIMDEQYF. The CDR3 DNA is TGTGCCAGCAGCTTGGGCATAATGGACGAGCAGTACTTC.

The chain is built from TRBV2 and TRBJ2-5, with unresolved D. The CDR3 sequence is 12 residues long. Germline V gene lookup returns CDR1 SNHLY and CDR2 FYNNEI. Trimming took off 5 bases at V and 3 bases at J, with 7 bases between the two ends. Here the CDR3 reads CASSLQEETQYF. CDR3 sequence (DNA): TGTGCCAGCAGTCTACAAGAAGAGACCCAGTACTTC. The full variable domain, its missing parts supplied by reference TRBV2 and TRBJ2-5, is EPEVTQTPSHQVTQMGQEVILRCVPISNHLYFYWYRQILGQKVEFLVSFYNNEISEKSEIFDDQFSVERPDGSNFTLKIRSTKLEDSAMYFCASSLQEETQYFGPGTRLLVL.

This clone was seen just once. The chain couples TRBV30 to TRBJ2-5; D ambiguous. The CDR3 extends over 11 amino acids. V lost 4 bases to trimming and J lost 4 bases, with 7 bases between them. Per germline, CDR1 GTSNPN and CDR2 SVGIG (reference sequence). The CDR3 DNA is TGTGCCTGGATATTGCGAGAGACCCAGTACTTC. This sequence encodes CAWILRETQYF.

V is TRBV5-1 and J is TRBJ1-1; 10 nucleotides match TRBD1. The CDR3 is 13 residues long. CDR1 is SGHRS, CDR2 YFSETQ, per germline. V shed 0 bases and J 11 bases; nucleotides not matched to a gene: 4. DNA for the CDR3: TGCGCCAGCAGCTTGGGACAGGGGGCTCGGGCTTTCTTT. It is translated as CASSLGQGARAFF.

The CDR3 DNA reads TGCGCCAGCACCGGACAGCTAGAGACTGGCTACACCTTC. Its protein is CASTGQLETGYTF. The gene calls are TRBV10-2 and TRBJ1-2; tentatively, D is TRBD1 (6 bases). The length of the CDR3 is 13 residues. V was pared by 7 bases and J by 7 bases, with 16 bases between. Germline V gene lookup returns CDR1 WSHSY and CDR2 SAAADI.

The chain carries TRBV30 and TRBJ1-5; D is undetermined. CDR1 and CDR2 from the germline V gene are GTSNPN and SVGIG (reference sequence). The V end lost 2 bases, the J end lost 1 base, and 6 bases lay between the germline ends. The length of the CDR3 is 13 residues. In nucleotides, the CDR3 is TGTGCCTGGAGTAAGGAGAGCAATCAGCCCCAGCATTTT. The encoded protein is CAWSKESNQPQHF.

The chain employs TRBV7-3 and TRBJ1-1; possible D gene TRBD1, 5 bases. Germline CDR1 reads SGHTA; CDR2 reads FQGTGA. The CDR3 consists of 15 residues. V lost 4 bases and J lost 1, with 13 bases in between. CDR3 amino acids: CASSSYPQANTEAFF. The CDR3, as DNA: TGTGCCAGCAGCTCGTACCCACAGGCGAACACTGAAGCTTTCTTT.